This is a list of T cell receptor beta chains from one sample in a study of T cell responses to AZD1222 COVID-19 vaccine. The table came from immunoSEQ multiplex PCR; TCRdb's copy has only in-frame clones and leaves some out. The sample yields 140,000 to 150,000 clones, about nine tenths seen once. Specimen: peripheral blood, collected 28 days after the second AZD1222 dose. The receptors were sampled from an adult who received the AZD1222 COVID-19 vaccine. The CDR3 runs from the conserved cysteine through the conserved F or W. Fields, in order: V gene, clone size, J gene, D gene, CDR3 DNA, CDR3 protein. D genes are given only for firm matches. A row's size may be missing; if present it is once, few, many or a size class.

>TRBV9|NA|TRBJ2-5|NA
TGTGCCAGCAGCGTAGCCGGGTCAGGAGAGACCCAGTACTTC
CASSVAGSGETQYF
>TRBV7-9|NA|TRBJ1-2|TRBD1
TGTGCCAGCAGCTTGGGACAGGATTTTCACTATGGCTACACCTTC
CASSLGQDFHYGYTF
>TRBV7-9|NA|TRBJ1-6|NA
TGTGCCAGCAGCTCTACCCGGTCTCTAGGGATACGAACGTCACCCCTCCACTTT
CASSSTRSLGIRTSPLHF
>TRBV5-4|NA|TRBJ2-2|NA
TGTGCCAGCAGCTTGGAGGGACGGACGAACACCGGGGAGCTGTTTTTT
CASSLEGRTNTGELFF
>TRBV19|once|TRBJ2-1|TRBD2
TGTGCCAGTAGTATAACTAGCGGGGAGCAGTTCTTC
CASSITSGEQFF
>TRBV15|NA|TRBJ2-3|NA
TGTGCCACCCCTCTCCGGGCCGAGGATCCTAGCACAGATACGCAGTATTTT
CATPLRAEDPSTDTQYF
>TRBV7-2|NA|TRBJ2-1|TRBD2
TGTGCCAGCAGCTTAGCTCTGGGACTAGCGGGAGGACCGAATGAGCAGTTCTTC
CASSLALGLAGGPNEQFF
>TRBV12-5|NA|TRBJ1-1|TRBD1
TGTGCTAGTGGTTTGGGTCCGGACAGGGCTGAAGCTTTCTTT
CASGLGPDRAEAFF
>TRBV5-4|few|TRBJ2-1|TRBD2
TGTGCCAGCAGCGGACCGGGACTAGCGGGAGGGCGGTACAATGAGCAGTTCTTC
CASSGPGLAGGRYNEQFF
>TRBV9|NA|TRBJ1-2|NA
TGTGCCAGCAGCGTAGCGGGGGGGAATGGTGGCTACACCTTC
CASSVAGGNGGYTF
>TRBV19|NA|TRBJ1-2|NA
TGTGCCAGTAGATCGACAGGAGATTTATATGGCTACACCTTC
CASRSTGDLYGYTF
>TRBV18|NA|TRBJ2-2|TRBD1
TGTGCCAGCTCGCCTTTCATGGACAGGTTCGCCGGGGAGCTGTTTTTT
CASSPFMDRFAGELFF
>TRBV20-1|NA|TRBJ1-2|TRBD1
TGCAGTGCTAGTCGGGGACAGGGCAACTATGGCTACACCTTC
CSASRGQGNYGYTF
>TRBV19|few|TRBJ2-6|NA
TGTGCCAGTATTGCCGCTTCGGGGGCCAACGTCCTGACTTTC
CASIAASGANVLTF
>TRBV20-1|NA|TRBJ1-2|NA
TGCAGTGCTCCAGGGGGCTACACCTTC
CSAPGGYTF
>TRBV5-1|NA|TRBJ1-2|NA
TGCGCCAGCAGCTCCAAGTCCACCTATGGCTACACCTTC
CASSSKSTYGYTF
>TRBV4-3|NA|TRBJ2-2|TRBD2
TGCGCCAGCAGCCAAGCGGCTAGCGGGAAGGGCCGGACCGGGGAGCTGTTTTTT
CASSQAASGKGRTGELFF
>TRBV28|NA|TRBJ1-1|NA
TGTGCCAGCGGGCCAGCTTCAGACCGGAGAGCTTTCTTT
CASGPASDRRAFF
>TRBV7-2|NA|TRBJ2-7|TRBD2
TGTGCCAGCAGCAGAACGGGACTAGCGGGGGAGCAGTACTTC
CASSRTGLAGEQYF
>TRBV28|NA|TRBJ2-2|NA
TGTGCCAGCAGCTACGGACAGCCCTTGGAGGGGGAGCTGTTTTTT
CASSYGQPLEGELFF
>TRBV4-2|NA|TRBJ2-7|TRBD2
TGTGCCAGCAGCCAAGGTCCTAGCGGGAGGGCCACCTACGAGCAGTACTTC
CASSQGPSGRATYEQYF
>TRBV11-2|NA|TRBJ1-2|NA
TGTGCCAGCAGCCTGGGGTTCCCCTCGGATGGCTACACCTTC
CASSLGFPSDGYTF
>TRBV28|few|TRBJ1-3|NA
TGTGCCAGCAGCGAAGAAGACGGAAGAAACACCATATATTTT
CASSEEDGRNTIYF
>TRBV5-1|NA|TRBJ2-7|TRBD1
TGCGCCAGCAGCTTGACAGGGGGCTACGAGCAGTACTTC
CASSLTGGYEQYF
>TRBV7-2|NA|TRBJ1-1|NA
TGTGCCAGCAGCCCGTGGGGGAACACTGAAGCTTTCTTT
CASSPWGNTEAFF
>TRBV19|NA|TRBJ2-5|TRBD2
TGTGCCAGTAGTATTGCTCTCGGGGGGTCTCAAGAGACCCAGTACTTC
CASSIALGGSQETQYF
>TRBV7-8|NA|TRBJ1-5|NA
TGTGCCAGCAGCAACTCGCGGGACAATCAGCCCCAGCATTTT
CASSNSRDNQPQHF
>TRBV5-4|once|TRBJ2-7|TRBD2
TGTGCCAGCAGCCGATTGGGACTAGCGGGAGTTAGGTACGAGCAGTACTTC
CASSRLGLAGVRYEQYF
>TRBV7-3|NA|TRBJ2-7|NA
TGTGCCAGCAGCTTAGTAGCGGTCCACCCTCGGGGGCCCTACGAGCAGTACTTC
CASSLVAVHPRGPYEQYF
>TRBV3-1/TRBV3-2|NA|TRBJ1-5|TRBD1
TGTGCCAGCAGCCGAGGGACAGCCTCACCGGCCCAGCATTTT
CASSRGTASPAQHF
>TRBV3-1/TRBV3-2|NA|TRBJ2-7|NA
TGTGCCAGCAGCCAAGTAGGTTCGACCTACGAGCAGTACTTC
CASSQVGSTYEQYF
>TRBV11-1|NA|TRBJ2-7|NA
TGTGCCAGCAGCCCAGAGCCCCAAACCTACGAGCAGTACTTC
CASSPEPQTYEQYF
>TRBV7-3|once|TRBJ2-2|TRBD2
TGTGCCAGCAGCACCTCTAGCGGGAGGGCCCCCGGGGAGCTGTTTTTT
CASSTSSGRAPGELFF
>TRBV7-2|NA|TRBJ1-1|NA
TGTGCCAGCAGCTTAGCCTGGGGGGACACTGAAGCTTTCTTT
CASSLAWGDTEAFF
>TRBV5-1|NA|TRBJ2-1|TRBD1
TGCGCCAGCAGCTTGTCGACAGGGGGCAATGAGCAGTTCTTC
CASSLSTGGNEQFF
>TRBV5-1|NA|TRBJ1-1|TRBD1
TGCGCCAGCAGCACGGGACAGGGGGCCGGAGCTTTCTTT
CASSTGQGAGAFF
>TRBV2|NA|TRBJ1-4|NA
TGTGCCAGCAGTGTAGCGGATAAACTGTTTTTT
CASSVADKLFF
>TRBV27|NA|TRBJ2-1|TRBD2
TGTGCCAGCAGTTTAGCGGGACTAGCGGGCCAGGGGGCTTACAATGAGCAGTTCTTC
CASSLAGLAGQGAYNEQFF
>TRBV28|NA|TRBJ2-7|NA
TGTGCCAGCTTATACTCTATGACAGGGAGGTACGAGCAGTACTTC
CASLYSMTGRYEQYF
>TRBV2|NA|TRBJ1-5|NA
TGTGCCAGCAGTGAGAACTCGGGAGGCAATCAGCCCCAGCATTTT
CASSENSGGNQPQHF
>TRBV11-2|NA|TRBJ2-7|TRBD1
TGTGCCAGCAGCGGACGGGACAGGGGGTATGGTGGGGAGCAGTACTTC
CASSGRDRGYGGEQYF
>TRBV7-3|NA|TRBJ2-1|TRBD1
TGTGCCAGCAGCTCTTCTGGACAGGGGGCCCCCTACAATGAGCAGTTCTTC
CASSSSGQGAPYNEQFF